Shown below are 17 T cell receptor beta chains from a single sample sequenced in a study. TCRdb used MiXCR to reprocess the 5' RACE reads, holding one entry per CDR3 protein. The top ten hold roughly 2% of the sample, which has tens of thousands of distinct CDR3 sequences, around 26% seen once. The specimen was naive CD4+ T cells sorted from blood. Subset noted: naive CD4+ T cells, CD4+CD45RA+CD25-. Source of these receptors: a female donor with breast cancer.

Of note for this clonotype: A read error may explain this, as a much larger clone is one base away. The CDR3 does not close with the conserved phenylalanine or tryptophan, likely indicating a read error. V gene TRBV6-1 combines with J gene TRBJ2-7, with a weak D call TRBD2 (6 bases). V was pared by 2 bases and J by 3 bases, with 8 bases between. The germline gives CDR1 MNHNS, CDR2 SASEGT. The CDR3 consists of 13 residues. The chain's CDR3 is CASSEQGGYEQYL. DNA for the CDR3: TGTGCCAGCAGTGAACAGGGAGGCTACGAGCAGTACCTC.

Remarks on this clonotype: Possible read error: a much larger clone is one base away. The rearrangement links TRBV5-6 to TRBJ1-2; 7 bases line up with TRBD1. V lost 4 bases and J lost 6; bases outside the gene matches: 6. From germline, CDR1 is SGHDT and CDR2 YYEEEE. The CDR3 is 13 amino acids. DNA for the CDR3: TGTGCCAGCAGCCACCGGGACAGCCATGGCTACACCTTC. Protein product: CASSHRDSHGYTF.

This clonotype was observed once. The V call is TRBV7-9, the J call TRBJ2-1; unclear D gene. This CDR3 has 13 amino acids. Per germline, CDR1 SEHNR and CDR2 FQNEAQ (reference sequence). V was clipped by 2 bases and J by 4 bases, with 6 bases between them. The CDR3 loop reads CASSLNAYNEQFF. DNA for the CDR3: TGTGCCAGCAGCTTAAACGCTTACAATGAGCAGTTCTTC.

This clonotype has a single count. The conserved phenylalanine or tryptophan normally closing the CDR3 is absent here, so this likely arose from a read error. Written as DNA, the CDR3 is TGCGCCAGCAGCACCGGGTACCAAGAGACCCAGTACTGC. It is translated as CASSTGYQETQYC. The chain uses TRBV5-1 and TRBJ2-5; D call uncertain. This CDR3 has 13 amino acids. V was shortened by 4 bases and J by 0 bases, with 7 bases between the two germline ends. CDR1 is SGHRS, CDR2 YFSETQ, per germline.

J is TRBJ2-1 and V is TRBV5-1; D gene unclear. Germline V gene lookup returns CDR1 SGHRS and CDR2 YFSETQ. The V end was cut by 0 bases, the J end by 7 bases, with 11 bases between. This CDR3 comprises 14 residues. CDR3 protein: CASSLGVKFNEQFF. In nucleotides, the CDR3 is TGCGCCAGCAGCTTGGGGGTGAAGTTTAATGAGCAGTTCTTC.

Turning to this clonotype: Germline is not matched at one junction end, which may reflect a read error. The chain has TRBV20-1 and TRBJ2-1, with 7 bases matching TRBD2. The CDR3 extends over 18 amino acids. Germline V gene data show CDR1 as DFQATT and CDR2 as SNEGSKA (reference sequence). The CDR3 loop reads CSARDFGSTSDHYSEQFF. The DNA of the CDR3 is TGCAGTGCTAGAGATTTCGGAAGTACTAGCGACCACTACAGTGAGCAGTTCTTC.

V is TRBV12-5 and J is TRBJ1-6; 11 bases line up with TRBD1. The ends lost 1 base at V and 6 bases at J; junction bases unmatched: 2. CDR1 is LGHNT and CDR2 is FRNRAP in the germline V gene. The CDR3 sequence is 16 residues long. This CDR3 is CASGLDGTGGNSPLHF. CDR3 nucleotides: TGTGCTAGTGGTTTGGACGGGACAGGGGGTAATTCACCCCTCCACTTT.

The genes are TRBV11-2 and TRBJ2-7; tentative D call: TRBD2 (5 bases). V was cut by 5 bases and J by 3 bases, with 11 bases left in between. CDR3 length: 13 residues. CDR1 and CDR2 from the germline V gene are SGHAT and FQNNGV. The CDR3 DNA reads TGTGCCAGCAGCCTTGGACTTTACTACGAGCAGTACTTC. Translating it yields CASSLGLYYEQYF.

The chain recombines TRBV14 with TRBJ2-7; D possibly uses TRBD1 or TRBD2 (5 bases each). The CDR3 spans 15 residues. Per germline, CDR1 SGHDN and CDR2 FVKESK. V gave up 4 bases and J gave up 3 bases, with 16 bases separating them. The CDR3 here is CASSRGEGIYYEQYF. The DNA of the CDR3 is TGTGCCAGCAGCCGAGGAGAGGGGATTTACTACGAGCAGTACTTC.

This clonotype has ten or more counts. The chain links TRBV7-2 to TRBJ1-2, with a tentative D call TRBD1 (5 bases). Trimming pared 2 bases from V and 4 bases from J, leaving 17 bases between. The V gene's germline CDR1 is SGHTA and CDR2 FQGNSA. This CDR3 contains 16 residues. The CDR3 nucleotides read TGTGCCAGCAGCTTATCGGCCCAGGGAGGAGGCTATGGCTACACCTTC. Protein: CASSLSAQGGGYGYTF. Supplemented by reference TRBV7-2 and TRBJ1-2, the full variable domain reads GAGVSQSPSNKVTEKGKDVELRCDPISGHTALYWYRQSLGQGLEFLIYFQGNSAPDKSGLPSDRFSAERTGGSVSTLTIQRTQQEDSAVYLCASSLSAQGGGYGYTFGSGTRLTVV.

CDR3 amino acids: CASSPQNRHHGTNYGYTF. CDR3 sequence (DNA): TGTGCCAGCAGCCCGCAAAACAGGCATCACGGAACTAACTATGGCTACACCTTC. V gene TRBV9 combines with J gene TRBJ1-2; maybe TRBD1 (5 bases). The V end lost 4 bases, the J end lost 0 bases, and 22 bases lay between the germline ends. Germline assignment: CDR1 SGDLS and CDR2 YYNGEE. The length of the CDR3 is 18 residues.

The chain joins TRBV6-1 to TRBJ1-5; maybe TRBD1 (6 bases). This CDR3 is 16 amino acids long. V lost 5 bases and J 0 bases, leaving 14 bases between the germline ends. Germline CDR1 is MNHNS and CDR2 is SASEGT. CDR3 sequence (DNA): TGTGCCAGCAGTAATTCCAGGGGCCCTAGCAATCAGCCCCAGCATTTT. Translating it yields CASSNSRGPSNQPQHF.

The J gene is TRBJ2-7, the V gene TRBV20-1, with 8 bases that match TRBD2. The CDR3 contains 19 residues. Germline V CDR1 and CDR2: DFQATT, SNEGSKA (reference sequence). Trimming took 0 bases from V and 1 from J; bases not matched to a gene: 17. The CDR3 region is CSARDRYGGAQEGSYEQYF. In DNA form, the CDR3 reads TGCAGTGCTAGAGATCGGTACGGGGGGGCCCAGGAAGGGTCCTACGAGCAGTACTTC.

As concerns this clonotype: At one of its ends the junction is not consistent with the germline gene, which may arise from a read error. The J gene is TRBJ1-2, the V gene TRBV7-2; D uncertain. The V gene's germline CDR1 is SGHTA and CDR2 FQGNSA. The CDR3 is 13 residues long. In DNA form, the CDR3 reads TGTGCCAGCAGCTCGGAAGGATTGGATGGCCACACCTTC. Translated: CASSSEGLDGHTF.

As regards this clonotype: An end of the junction differs from the germline gene, which may be a read error. The chain combines TRBV29-1 with TRBJ1-1, with a tentative D call TRBD1 (6 bases). The CDR3 is 12 amino acids. From germline, CDR1 is SQVTM and CDR2 ANQGSEA. The CDR3 here is CSVQTGITEASF. DNA of the CDR3: TGCAGCGTCCAAACAGGGATCACTGAAGCTTCCTTT.

The chain uses TRBV4-2 and TRBJ2-2, with D possibly matching TRBD1 (5 bases). The CDR3 is made up of 15 amino acids. Per germline, CDR1 LGHNA and CDR2 YNFKEQ. Trimming stripped 3 bases from V and 7 bases from J, with 15 bases between. Here the CDR3 reads CASSHVMGQGGELFF. In nucleotides, the CDR3 is TGTGCCAGCAGCCACGTTATGGGGCAAGGCGGGGAGCTGTTTTTT.

The rearrangement uses TRBV6-5 and TRBJ1-1, with 7 bases identical to TRBD1. In germline, CDR1 is MNHEY, CDR2 SVGAGI. Unmatched junction bases numbered 6, after V lost 6 bases and J lost 11 bases. The CDR3 runs 11 residues. In DNA form, the CDR3 reads TGTGCCAGCAGAAGACAGGGTACGGCTTTCTTT. Amino acids: CASRRQGTAFF.